This TCR beta chain was sequenced for a study of shared clonotypes between healthy human individuals. Germline V lookup: CDR1 MNHEY, CDR2 SVGAGI. This CDR3 is 14 amino acids long. With V trimmed by 7 bases and J by 5 bases, 10 bases remained unmatched. CD8 cells classed as naive were CD45RO-negative and positively selected for CCR7, excluding terminally differentiated effector memory CD45RA+ cells. All participating donors were Caucasian adults from Nashville, Tennessee. Produced via immunoSEQ multiplex PCR; TCRdb's table is partial and in-frame only. The sample consists of approximately 1.9 million clones, around 95% of them appearing once.

The chain carries TRBV6-5 and TRBJ2-7; TRBD1 agrees at 8 bases. The clonotype originates from a young man in good health. Some clones in this sample may be carry-over from other donors' samples. The source material was naive CD8+ T cells from PBMCs. CDR3 DNA sequence: TGTGCCAGCAAATCGACAGGGGAATCTCACGAGCAGTACTTC. Translation: CASKSTGESHEQYF.